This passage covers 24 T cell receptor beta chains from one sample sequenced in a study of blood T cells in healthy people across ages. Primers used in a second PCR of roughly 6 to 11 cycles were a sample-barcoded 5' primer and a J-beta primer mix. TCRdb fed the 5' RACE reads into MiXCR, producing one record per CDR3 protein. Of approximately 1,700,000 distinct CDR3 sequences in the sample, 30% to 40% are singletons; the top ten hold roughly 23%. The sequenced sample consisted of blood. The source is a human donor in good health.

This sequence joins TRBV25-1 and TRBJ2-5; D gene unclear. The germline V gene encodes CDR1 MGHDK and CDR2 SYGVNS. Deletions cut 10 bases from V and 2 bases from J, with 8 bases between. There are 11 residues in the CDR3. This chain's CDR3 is CATQVQETQYF. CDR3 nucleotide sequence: TGTGCCACCCAGGTTCAAGAGACCCAGTACTTC.

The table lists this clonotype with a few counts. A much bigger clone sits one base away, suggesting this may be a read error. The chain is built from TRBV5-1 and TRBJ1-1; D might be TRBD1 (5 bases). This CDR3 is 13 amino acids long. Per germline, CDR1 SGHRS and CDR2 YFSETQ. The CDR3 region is CASSSPGNAEAFF. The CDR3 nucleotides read TGCGCCAGCAGCTCCCCAGGGAACGCTGAAGCTTTCTTT.

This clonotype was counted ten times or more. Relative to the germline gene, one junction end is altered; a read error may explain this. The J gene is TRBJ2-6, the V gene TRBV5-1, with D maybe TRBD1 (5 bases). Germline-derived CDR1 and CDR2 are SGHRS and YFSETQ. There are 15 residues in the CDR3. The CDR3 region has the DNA TGTGCCAGCAGCTCAGGGAACTCTGGGGCCAACGTCCTGACTTTC. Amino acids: CASSSGNSGANVLTF.

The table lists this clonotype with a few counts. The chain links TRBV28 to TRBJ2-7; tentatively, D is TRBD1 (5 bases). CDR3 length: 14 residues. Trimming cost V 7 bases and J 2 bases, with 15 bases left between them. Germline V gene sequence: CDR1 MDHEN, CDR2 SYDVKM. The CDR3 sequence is CASIPHSGTYEQYF. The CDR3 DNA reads TGTGCCAGCATCCCCCACTCAGGGACCTACGAGCAGTACTTC.

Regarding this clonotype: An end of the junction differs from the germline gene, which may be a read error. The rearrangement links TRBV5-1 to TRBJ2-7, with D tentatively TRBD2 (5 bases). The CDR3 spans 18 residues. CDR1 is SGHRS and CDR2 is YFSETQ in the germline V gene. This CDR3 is CASGLVAPEGYKGYEQYF. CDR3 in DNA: TGCGCCAGCGGCTTGGTGGCGCCTGAGGGCTACAAAGGGTACGAGCAGTACTTC.

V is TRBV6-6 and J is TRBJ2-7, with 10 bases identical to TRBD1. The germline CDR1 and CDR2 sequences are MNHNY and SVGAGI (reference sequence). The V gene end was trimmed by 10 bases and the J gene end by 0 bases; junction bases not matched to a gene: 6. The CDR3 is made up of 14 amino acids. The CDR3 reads CATRDRGASYEQYF. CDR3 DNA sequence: TGTGCCACCCGGGACAGGGGAGCCTCCTACGAGCAGTACTTC.

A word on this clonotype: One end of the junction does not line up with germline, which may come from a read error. CDR3 protein: CASSHDPGPYKQYF. Here the CDR3 DNA reads TGCGCCAGCAGCCATGATCCGGGCCCCTACAAGCAGTACTTC. The chain carries TRBV4-3 and TRBJ2-7; no firm D call. The germline CDR1 and CDR2 sequences are LGHNA and YSLEER. The CDR3 has 14 amino acids.

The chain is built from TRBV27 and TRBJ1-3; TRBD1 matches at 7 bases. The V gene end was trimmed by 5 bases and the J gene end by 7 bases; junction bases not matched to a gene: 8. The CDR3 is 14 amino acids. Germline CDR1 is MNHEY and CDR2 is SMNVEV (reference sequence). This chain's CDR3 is CASSGPGQSNTIYF. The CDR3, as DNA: TGTGCCAGCAGTGGCCCGGGACAGAGTAACACCATATATTTT.

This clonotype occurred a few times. This CDR3 is CASSPPWDGEQYF. CDR3 DNA: TGTGCCAGCAGCCCTCCTTGGGACGGCGAGCAGTACTTC. The chain uses TRBV7-9 and TRBJ2-7; either TRBD1 or TRBD2 may supply D (5 bases each). Between the trimmed V and J ends, which lost 5 bases and 6 bases, there was a span of 14 bases. The CDR3 covers 13 residues. The V gene's germline CDR1 is SEHNR and CDR2 FQNEAQ (reference sequence).

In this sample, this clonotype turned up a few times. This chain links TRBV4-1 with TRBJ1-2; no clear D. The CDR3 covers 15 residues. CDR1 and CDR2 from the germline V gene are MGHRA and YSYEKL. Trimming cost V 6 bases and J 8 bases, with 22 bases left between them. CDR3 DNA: TGCGCCAGCAGTCTCGTCCCTTACGACAAACAGGGCTACACCTTC. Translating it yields CASSLVPYDKQGYTF.

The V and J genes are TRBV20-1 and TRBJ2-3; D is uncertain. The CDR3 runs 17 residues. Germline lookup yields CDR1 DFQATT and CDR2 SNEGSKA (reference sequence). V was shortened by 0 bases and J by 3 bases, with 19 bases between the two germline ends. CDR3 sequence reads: CSARESSFGEVTDTQYF. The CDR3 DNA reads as TGCAGTGCTAGAGAGTCTTCGTTTGGCGAAGTAACAGATACGCAGTATTTT.

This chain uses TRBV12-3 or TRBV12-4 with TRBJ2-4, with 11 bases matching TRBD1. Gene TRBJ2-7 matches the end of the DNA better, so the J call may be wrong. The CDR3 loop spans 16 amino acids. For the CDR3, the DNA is TGTGCCAGCAGGGAGCACCCGGGACAGGGGGTCGGCGAGCAGTACTTC. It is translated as CASREHPGQGVGEQYF.

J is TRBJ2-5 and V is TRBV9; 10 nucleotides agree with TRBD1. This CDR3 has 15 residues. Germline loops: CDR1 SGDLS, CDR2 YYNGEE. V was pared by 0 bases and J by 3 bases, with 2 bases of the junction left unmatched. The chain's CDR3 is CASSVAGTGEETQYF. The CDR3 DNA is TGTGCCAGCAGCGTAGCGGGGACAGGGGAAGAGACCCAGTACTTC.

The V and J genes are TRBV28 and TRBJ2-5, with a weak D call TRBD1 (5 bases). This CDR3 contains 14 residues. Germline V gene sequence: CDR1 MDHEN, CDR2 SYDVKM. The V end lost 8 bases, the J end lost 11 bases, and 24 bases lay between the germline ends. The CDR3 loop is CASGRADLLGVQYF. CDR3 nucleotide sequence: TGTGCCAGCGGCCGGGCCGATCTCTTAGGGGTGCAGTACTTC.

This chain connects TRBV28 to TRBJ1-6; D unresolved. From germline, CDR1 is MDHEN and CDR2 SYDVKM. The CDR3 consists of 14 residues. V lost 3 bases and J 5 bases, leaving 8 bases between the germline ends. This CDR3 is CASSFWTDNSPLHF. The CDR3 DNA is TGTGCCAGCAGTTTCTGGACCGATAATTCACCCCTCCACTTT. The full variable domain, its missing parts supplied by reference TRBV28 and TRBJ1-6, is DVKVTQSSRYLVKRTGEKVFLECVQDMDHENMFWYRQDPGLGLRLIYFSYDVKMKEKGDIPEGYSVSREKKERFSLILESASTNQTSMYLCASSFWTDNSPLHFGNGTRLTVT.

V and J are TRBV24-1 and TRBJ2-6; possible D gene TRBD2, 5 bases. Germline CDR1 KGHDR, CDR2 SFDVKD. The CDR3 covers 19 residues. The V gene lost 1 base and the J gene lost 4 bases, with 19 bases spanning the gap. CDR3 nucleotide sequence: TGTGCCACCAGTGATTTAAGCGGACCAGACATGGGAGGGGCCAACGTCCTGACTTTC. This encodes CATSDLSGPDMGGANVLTF.

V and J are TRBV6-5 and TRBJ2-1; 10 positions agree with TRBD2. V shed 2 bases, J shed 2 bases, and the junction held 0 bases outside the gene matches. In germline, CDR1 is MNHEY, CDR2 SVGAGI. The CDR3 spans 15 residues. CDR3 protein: CASSYTSGTYNEQFF. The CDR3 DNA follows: TGTGCCAGCAGTTACACTAGCGGGACCTACAATGAGCAGTTCTTC.

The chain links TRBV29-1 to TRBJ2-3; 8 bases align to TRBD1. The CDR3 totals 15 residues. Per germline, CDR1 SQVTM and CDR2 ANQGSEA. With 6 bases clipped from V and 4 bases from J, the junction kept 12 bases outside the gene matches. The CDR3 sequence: CSVASTGETADTQYF. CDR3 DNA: TGCAGCGTCGCCTCGACAGGGGAAACCGCAGATACGCAGTATTTT.

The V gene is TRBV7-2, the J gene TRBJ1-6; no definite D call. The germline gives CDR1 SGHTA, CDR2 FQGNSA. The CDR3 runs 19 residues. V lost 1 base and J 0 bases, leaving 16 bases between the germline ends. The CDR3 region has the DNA TGTGCCAGCAGCTTAGTCGGGATAACACTTAACTCCTATAATTCACCCCTCCACTTT. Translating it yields CASSLVGITLNSYNSPLHF.

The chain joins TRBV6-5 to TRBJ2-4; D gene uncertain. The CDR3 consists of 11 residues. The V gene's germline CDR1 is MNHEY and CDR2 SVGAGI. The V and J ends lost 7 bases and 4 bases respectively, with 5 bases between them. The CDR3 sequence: CASIKKNIQYF. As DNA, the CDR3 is TGTGCCAGCATTAAAAAAAACATTCAGTACTTC.

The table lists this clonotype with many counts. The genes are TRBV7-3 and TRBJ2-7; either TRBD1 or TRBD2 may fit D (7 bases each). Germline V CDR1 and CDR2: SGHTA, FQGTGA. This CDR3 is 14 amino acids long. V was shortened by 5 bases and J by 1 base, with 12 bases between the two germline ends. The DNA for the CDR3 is TGTGCCAGCAGCCCCCAGGGGGGGTCCTACGAGCAGTACTTC. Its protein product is CASSPQGGSYEQYF.

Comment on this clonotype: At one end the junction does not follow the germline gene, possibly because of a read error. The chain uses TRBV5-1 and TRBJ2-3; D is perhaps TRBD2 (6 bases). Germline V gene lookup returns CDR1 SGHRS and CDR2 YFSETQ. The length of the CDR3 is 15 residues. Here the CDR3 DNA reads TGCGCCGGCAGCTTGTGGGGACTTGGCGCAGATACGCAGTATTTT. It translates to CAGSLWGLGADTQYF.

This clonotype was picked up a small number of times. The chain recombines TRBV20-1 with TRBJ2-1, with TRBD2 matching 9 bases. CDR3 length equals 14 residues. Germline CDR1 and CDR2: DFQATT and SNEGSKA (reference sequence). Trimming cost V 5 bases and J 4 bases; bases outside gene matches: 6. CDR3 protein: CSALSGGTYNEQFF. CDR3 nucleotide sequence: TGCAGTGCTCTTAGCGGGGGAACATACAATGAGCAGTTCTTC.

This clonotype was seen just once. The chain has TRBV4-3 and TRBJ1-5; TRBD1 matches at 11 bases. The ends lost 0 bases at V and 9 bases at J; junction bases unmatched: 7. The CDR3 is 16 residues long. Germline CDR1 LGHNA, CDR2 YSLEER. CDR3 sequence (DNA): TGCGCCAGCAGCCAAGATAGAGGGACAGGGGGTTTGCCCCAGCATTTT. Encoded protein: CASSQDRGTGGLPQHF.